The 23 T cell receptor beta chains reported below all come from one sample, sequenced in a study of vaccination and CD4 T cells after COVID-19. Once obtained from cultured CD4+ T cells, the DNA was sequenced using the Oncomine TCR Beta short-read assay. MiXCR, run by TCRdb on the PCR reads, gives a single entry per CDR3 protein. The data hold about 25,000 distinct CDR3 sequences, with roughly 50% observed a single time. Which antigens these TCRs recognize remains unknown. Treatment: approximately nine-day PBMC culture with coronavirus spike peptide pools or control peptides (ViraFEST assay). Sequencing was performed on CD4+ T cells from blood, cultured in vitro. These receptors originate from a human donor who had recovered from COVID-19.

This rearrangement joins TRBV5-4 to TRBJ2-1; tentatively, D is TRBD2 (6 bases). The CDR3 runs to 13 residues. Germline CDR1 and CDR2: SGHNT and YYREEE (reference sequence). Between the trimmed V and J ends, which lost 0 bases and 7 bases, there was a span of 8 bases. The CDR3 here is CASSLGGANEQFF. The DNA for the CDR3 is TGTGCCAGCAGCTTGGGCGGGGCTAATGAGCAGTTCTTC.

The rearrangement uses TRBV20-1 and TRBJ2-2; TRBD2 matches 9 bases. The length of the CDR3 is 19 residues. J gave up 2 bases and V 6 bases, and 19 bases lay outside the gene matches. The germline V gene encodes CDR1 DFQATT and CDR2 SNEGSKA (reference sequence). CDR3 sequence reads: CSALPPWLSGGLNTGELFF. The CDR3 region has the DNA TGCAGTGCGTTGCCGCCCTGGTTGAGCGGGGGGCTAAACACCGGGGAGCTGTTTTTT.

This clonotype appeared a few times. The chain links TRBV10-2 to TRBJ1-5; D call uncertain. Trimming pared 8 bases from V and 1 base from J, leaving 15 bases between. This CDR3 contains 15 residues. CDR1 WSHSY and CDR2 SAAADI come from the germline V gene. Here the CDR3 DNA reads TGCGCCAGCCATTCGACGCAAAGCAGCAATCAGCCCCAGCATTTT. Residues: CASHSTQSSNQPQHF.

This chain connects TRBV7-9 to TRBJ2-3; 12 nucleotides match TRBD1. After removal of 2 bases from V and 4 bases from J, the junction contained 4 bases not matched to a gene. This CDR3 is built from 16 residues. Germline V gives CDR1 SEHNR, CDR2 FQNEAQ (reference sequence). CDR3 DNA sequence: TGTGCCAGCAGCTTAAGGGGGACAGGGGGCGCAGATACGCAGTATTTT. Amino acid sequence: CASSLRGTGGADTQYF.

This clonotype came up a few times. V gene TRBV27 combines with J gene TRBJ2-1, with 7 positions matching TRBD2. The CDR3 covers 15 residues. The germline gives CDR1 MNHEY, CDR2 SMNVEV (reference sequence). The J segment lost 6 bases and the V segment lost 3 bases, leaving 8 bases of the junction unmatched. This CDR3 reads CASSLGLAAPNEQFF. CDR3 DNA sequence: TGTGCCAGCAGTTTGGGGCTAGCGGCCCCCAATGAGCAGTTCTTC.

The chain recombines TRBV6-1 with TRBJ2-5; either TRBD1 or TRBD2 may fit D (5 bases each). There are 14 residues in the CDR3. Germline V lookup: CDR1 MNHNS, CDR2 SASEGT. Trimming stripped 2 bases from V and 4 bases from J, with 11 bases between. The CDR3 DNA reads TGTGCCAGCAGTGAACAGGGTGGAGGAGAGACCCAGTACTTC. It encodes CASSEQGGGETQYF.

The CDR3 bases are TGTGCCAGCAGCTTGGGTGGACCGAACACTGAAGCTTTCTTT. As protein: CASSLGGPNTEAFF. This chain links TRBV5-6 with TRBJ1-1; D uncertain. CDR3 size: 14 residues. Per germline, CDR1 SGHDT and CDR2 YYEEEE. Trimming cost V 0 bases and J 1 base, with 7 bases left between them.

This clonotype occurred once. The genes are TRBV19 and TRBJ1-5; TRBD1 matches at 10 bases. This CDR3 spans 16 amino acids. The germline gives CDR1 LNHDA, CDR2 SQIVND (reference sequence). Unmatched junction bases numbered 12, after V lost 7 bases and J lost 6 bases. CDR3 sequence reads: CASKGPRTGGGQPQHF. CDR3 sequence (DNA): TGTGCCAGTAAAGGCCCCCGGACAGGGGGAGGTCAGCCCCAGCATTTT.

The chain joins TRBV14 to TRBJ1-1; 10 positions match TRBD1. The CDR3 is 15 residues long. Unmatched junction bases numbered 6, after V lost 4 bases and J lost 4 bases. From germline, CDR1 is SGHDN and CDR2 FVKESK. The CDR3: CASSPRQGASTEAFF. The CDR3, as DNA: TGTGCCAGCAGCCCTCGACAGGGGGCTTCCACTGAAGCTTTCTTT.

The genes are TRBV27 and TRBJ1-1, with TRBD1 as a possible D gene (6 bases). The CDR3 contains 16 residues. Germline V lookup: CDR1 MNHEY, CDR2 SMNVEV (reference sequence). Trimming left V 3 bases short and J 5 bases short, with 19 bases between. This CDR3 is CASSLRTVGGGTEAFF. Written as DNA, the CDR3 is TGTGCCAGCAGTTTGAGGACAGTCGGGGGGGGGACTGAAGCTTTCTTT.

The chain recombines TRBV6-1 with TRBJ1-2; 9 bases match TRBD1. CDR1 and CDR2 from the germline V gene are MNHNS and SASEGT. V shed 4 bases and J 2 bases; nucleotides not matched to a gene: 5. The CDR3 loop spans 15 amino acids. The CDR3 region has the DNA TGTGCCAGCAGTGTTAGGGGACAGGGAAACTATGGCTACACCTTC. Translated, it gives CASSVRGQGNYGYTF.

This clonotype came up a few times. This chain joins TRBV5-1 and TRBJ2-5; D possibly corresponds to TRBD2 (6 bases). In germline, CDR1 is SGHRS, CDR2 YFSETQ. Trimming cost V 3 bases and J 1 base, with 13 bases left between them. The CDR3 consists of 15 residues. The CDR3 DNA reads as TGCGCCAGCAGCTCTGGGGCGGGGCCCCAAGAGACCCAGTACTTC. Its protein is CASSSGAGPQETQYF.

The rearrangement uses TRBV20-1 and TRBJ1-5; weak D call: TRBD1 (6 bases). The germline gives CDR1 DFQATT, CDR2 SNEGSKA (reference sequence). The CDR3 has 15 amino acids. The V gene lost 2 bases and the J gene lost 5 bases, with 16 bases spanning the gap. The CDR3 spells CSARQLGGVYQPQHF. CDR3 in DNA: TGCAGTGCTAGACAACTGGGGGGCGTATATCAGCCCCAGCATTTT.

The CDR3 DNA is TGCGCCAGCAGCCCCGAGGCCGGGGCCGGCAATCAGCCCCAGCATTTT. Its protein is CASSPEAGAGNQPQHF. The chain employs TRBV5-1 and TRBJ1-5; TRBD1 might be the D (5 bases). This CDR3 is built from 16 residues. Trimming pared 4 bases from V and 2 bases from J, leaving 16 bases between. The germline gives CDR1 SGHRS, CDR2 YFSETQ.

CDR3 protein: CASSLRQVSYEQYF. CDR3 DNA sequence: TGTGCCAGCAGCCTTCGACAGGTCTCCTACGAGCAGTACTTC. The rearrangement joins TRBV27 to TRBJ2-7; D might be TRBD1 (6 bases). The germline V gene encodes CDR1 MNHEY and CDR2 SMNVEV (reference sequence). The V end lost 6 bases, the J end lost 0 bases, and 12 bases lay between the germline ends. The CDR3 is made up of 14 amino acids.

The chain has TRBV28 and TRBJ2-3; D unclear. Trimming took 6 bases from V and 7 from J, leaving 11 bases between them. This CDR3 has 12 amino acids. Germline V gene lookup returns CDR1 MDHEN and CDR2 SYDVKM. CDR3 DNA: TGTGCCAGCAGCCCAACCCCGAATACGCAGTATTTT. Translating gives CASSPTPNTQYF.

This clonotype was seen a few times. The chain uses TRBV19 and TRBJ1-2, with no clear D. Looked up from germline, CDR1 is LNHDA and CDR2 is SQIVND (reference sequence). The V gene lost 5 bases and the J gene lost 7 bases, with 17 bases spanning the gap. The CDR3 consists of 14 residues. CDR3 sequence: CASSPYDSLGGYTF. CDR3 nucleotide sequence: TGTGCCAGTAGTCCCTACGACTCTTTGGGTGGCTACACCTTC.

The CDR3 DNA is TGTGCCATCAGTGAGTCGAAGGTGACAGATACGCAGTATTTT. Its protein is CAISESKVTDTQYF. The chain joins TRBV10-3 to TRBJ2-3; D not certain. Germline CDR1 reads ENHRY; CDR2 reads SYGVKD. The CDR3 runs 14 residues. The germline V and J ends were trimmed by 0 bases and 3 bases, with 7 bases remaining between them.

The chain combines TRBV6-1 with TRBJ2-4, with D perhaps being TRBD1 or TRBD2 (5 bases each). CDR3 length: 14 amino acids. CDR1 and CDR2 (germline): MNHNS, SASEGT. V was trimmed by 7 bases and J by 0 bases, leaving 10 bases between them. The CDR3 DNA follows: TGTGCCAGCAAAGAGGGGCTAGCCAAAAACATTCAGTACTTC. This translates into CASKEGLAKNIQYF.

V usage is TRBV28 and J usage is TRBJ1-2, with 9 bases fitting TRBD1. With 2 bases clipped from V and 4 bases from J, the junction kept 2 bases outside the gene matches. This CDR3 region has 14 residues. Germline assignment: CDR1 MDHEN and CDR2 SYDVKM. The CDR3 bases are TGTGCCAGCAGTTTAGGGACAGGGAGCTATGGCTACACCTTC. Encoded protein: CASSLGTGSYGYTF.

J is TRBJ2-1 and V is TRBV28; D call uncertain. CDR1 is MDHEN and CDR2 is SYDVKM in the germline V gene. Trimming removed 8 bases from V and 8 bases from J, with 10 bases in between. The CDR3 covers 11 residues. The CDR3 nucleotides read TGTGCCAGCTCTCAACGGGATGAGCAGTTCTTC. Translated, it gives CASSQRDEQFF.

The V call is TRBV24-1, the J call TRBJ2-7; 8 nucleotides match TRBD1. Germline values: CDR1 KGHDR, CDR2 SFDVKD. The CDR3 covers 15 residues. J lost 3 bases, V lost 3 bases, and 6 bases had no gene match. CDR3 sequence reads: CATSDPGTGVYEQYF. Written as DNA, the CDR3 is TGTGCCACCAGTGATCCCGGGACAGGAGTCTACGAGCAGTACTTC.

The V gene is TRBV20-1, the J gene TRBJ2-7; D might be TRBD1 (7 bases). Germline V gives CDR1 DFQATT, CDR2 SNEGSKA (reference sequence). The CDR3 length is 12 residues. DNA for the CDR3: TGCAGGCTCCAGGGGGGAACATACGAGCAGTACTTC. Amino acid sequence: CRLQGGTYEQYF.